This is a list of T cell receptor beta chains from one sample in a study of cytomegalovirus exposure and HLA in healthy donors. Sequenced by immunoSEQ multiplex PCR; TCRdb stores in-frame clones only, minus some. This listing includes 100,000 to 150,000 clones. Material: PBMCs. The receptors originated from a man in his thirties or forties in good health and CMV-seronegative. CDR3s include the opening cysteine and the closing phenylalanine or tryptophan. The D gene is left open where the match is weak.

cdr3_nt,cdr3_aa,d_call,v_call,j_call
TGTGCCAGCAGCTTAGCCGCTAGCGAGGGAGAGCTGTTTTTT,CASSLAASEGELFF,NA,TRBV7-2,TRBJ2-2
TGTGCCAGCAGTACCCGGACAGGGGGCACTGAAGCTTTCTTT,CASSTRTGGTEAFF,TRBD1,TRBV6-5,TRBJ1-1
TGTGCCAGCAGCTCGAGTGGCGAGCAGTACTTC,CASSSSGEQYF,NA,TRBV7-9,TRBJ2-7
TGTGCCAGCTGCGGACAGGGTGGCACTGAAGCTTTCTTT,CASCGQGGTEAFF,TRBD1,TRBV6-1,TRBJ1-1
TGTGCCAGCAGTTACTCCGGGTCAGAGCAGTTCTTC,CASSYSGSEQFF,NA,TRBV6-6,TRBJ2-1
TGTGCCAGCAGCTTTACAGTGAACACTGAAGCTTTCTTT,CASSFTVNTEAFF,NA,TRBV7-3,TRBJ1-1
TGTGCCAGCTCACCTCGAGAGACTAGCGGGAGTGGGGGCTACGAGCAGTACTTC,CASSPRETSGSGGYEQYF,TRBD2,TRBV18,TRBJ2-7
TGTGCCACCAGGGGGGGTAGCAACTATGGCTACACCTTC,CATRGGSNYGYTF,TRBD1,TRBV28,TRBJ1-2
TGTGCCATCACCCTGGGGACTAGCGTCAATGAGCAGTTCTTC,CAITLGTSVNEQFF,TRBD2,TRBV10-3,TRBJ2-1
TGTGCCATCGGCGGGACAGGGGAGCACACTGAAGCTTTCTTT,CAIGGTGEHTEAFF,TRBD1,TRBV10-3,TRBJ1-1
TGCGCCAGCAGCTTGTTACCGGGACTAGCGGGAGAGTCCGGGGAGCTGTTTTTT,CASSLLPGLAGESGELFF,TRBD2,TRBV5-1,TRBJ2-2
TGTGCCTGGAGTGTTGGGGGGGCTCGTTCCTACGAGCAGTACTTC,CAWSVGGARSYEQYF,NA,TRBV30,TRBJ2-7
TGTGCCATCAGTGCCAGGGACAGAACTCAAGAGACCCAGTACTTC,CAISARDRTQETQYF,TRBD1,TRBV10-3,TRBJ2-5
TGTGCCAGCAGCCTGAGCTCCTACAATGAGCAGTTCTTC,CASSLSSYNEQFF,NA,TRBV9,TRBJ2-1
TGTGCTAGCAGCTTAGATCTTAGCCAGAATCAGCCCCAGCATTTT,CASSLDLSQNQPQHF,NA,TRBV11-2,TRBJ1-5
TGTGCCAGCAGCTTCCTCGGGACAGAAACCGGGAACACTGAAGCTTTCTTT,CASSFLGTETGNTEAFF,TRBD1,TRBV5-6,TRBJ1-1
TGTGCCAGTAGTGCGCCTGACAGGGTTGGACAGCCCCAGCATTTT,CASSAPDRVGQPQHF,TRBD1,TRBV19,TRBJ1-5
TGCAGCGTTGAAAAGCGTGGGACATACAATGAGCAGTTCTTC,CSVEKRGTYNEQFF,NA,TRBV29-1,TRBJ2-1
TGTGCCAGCAGCTTCCCTAGCGGGGGCCTCAATGAGCAGTTCTTC,CASSFPSGGLNEQFF,TRBD2,TRBV7-9,TRBJ2-1
TGTGCCATCAGGTCCGGGATTTACACAGATACGCAGTATTTT,CAIRSGIYTDTQYF,NA,TRBV10-3,TRBJ2-3
TGTGCCAGCACTAGCGGACTGAACACCGGGGAGCTGTTTTTT,CASTSGLNTGELFF,TRBD2,TRBV27,TRBJ2-2
TGTGCCAGCAGCATCGGGACTAGCGGGACGGTAGATACGCAGTATTTT,CASSIGTSGTVDTQYF,TRBD2,TRBV11-3,TRBJ2-3
TGTGCCACCAGCACGGGTACTGAAAAACTGTTTTTT,CATSTGTEKLFF,NA,TRBV19,TRBJ1-4
TGTGCCACCAGCAGCGACAGGGAGGACTATGGCTACACCTTC,CATSSDREDYGYTF,TRBD1,TRBV15,TRBJ1-2
TGTGCCAGCAGCGGCGGGCCGGATGGGGAAAAACTGTTTTTT,CASSGGPDGEKLFF,NA,TRBV28,TRBJ1-4
TGTGCCAGCAGCCATACCGGGGAGCAGTACTTC,CASSHTGEQYF,NA,TRBV27,TRBJ2-7
TGTGCCAGTAAGAAGCGGGAAGCATCCGGGGAGCTGTTTTTT,CASKKREASGELFF,TRBD2,TRBV19,TRBJ2-2
TGCGCCAGCAGCTTCGGACAGAGGAACACTGAAGCTTTCTTT,CASSFGQRNTEAFF,NA,TRBV5-1,TRBJ1-1
TGCGCCAGCAGCCCGACGACAGCCGACTATCAGCCCCAGCATTTT,CASSPTTADYQPQHF,NA,TRBV4-1,TRBJ1-5
TGTGCCAGCAGCGGCCCCGGACAGGGATTAGGGTCCTACGAGCAGTACTTC,CASSGPGQGLGSYEQYF,TRBD1,TRBV5-6,TRBJ2-7
TGCGCCAGCAGCTTGTCTATAAACAACGGGGGCACAGATACGCAGTATTTT,CASSLSINNGGTDTQYF,NA,TRBV5-1,TRBJ2-3
TGTGCCAGTAGCCTGGACAGGGACCGCGAGCAGTACTTC,CASSLDRDREQYF,TRBD1,TRBV19,TRBJ2-7
TGTGCCAGCAGTGTTAGCGGGAGCTCCTACAATGAGCAGTTCTTC,CASSVSGSSYNEQFF,TRBD2,TRBV2,TRBJ2-1
TGTGCCAGCAGCGAAAGCGGGAGGTGGGCTAAAAACATTCAGTACTTC,CASSESGRWAKNIQYF,TRBD2,TRBV7-2,TRBJ2-4
TGTGCCAGCAGGAGGGCGGTCGAGGCCGGGGAGCTGTTTTTT,CASRRAVEAGELFF,NA,TRBV7-3,TRBJ2-2
TGTGCCAGCAGTCTCCGTAGGGGCACTGAAGCTTTCTTT,CASSLRRGTEAFF,NA,TRBV6-5,TRBJ1-1
TGCGCCAGCAGCCAAGAATCAGGGTCGGCCTACGAGCAGTACTTC,CASSQESGSAYEQYF,NA,TRBV4-3,TRBJ2-7
TGTGCCAGCAGCTTTCGACAGGGGGGCGATGGCTACACCTTC,CASSFRQGGDGYTF,TRBD1,TRBV7-2,TRBJ1-2
TGTGCCAGCAGCCAAGCGGTCCCCCCGTCTTATGGCTACACCTTC,CASSQAVPPSYGYTF,NA,TRBV4-2,TRBJ1-2
TGCGCCAGCAGCTTGGGGACTAGCACAGATACGCAGTATTTT,CASSLGTSTDTQYF,NA,TRBV5-1,TRBJ2-3
TGTGCCAGCAGTTTACCACGGGGACAGGTGCTCTCCTACGAGCAGTACTTC,CASSLPRGQVLSYEQYF,TRBD1,TRBV28,TRBJ2-7
TGCGCCAGCAGTCAAGGCGGACAGGGGAACACTGAAGCTTTCTTT,CASSQGGQGNTEAFF,TRBD1,TRBV23-1,TRBJ1-1
TGTGCCAGCAGCCTGAGGTTGGACACCGGGGAGCTGTTTTTT,CASSLRLDTGELFF,NA,TRBV27,TRBJ2-2
TGTGCCAGCAGCTTGTGGGCGTCAGGGGTGTTCTTC,CASSLWASGVFF,NA,TRBV5-6,TRBJ1-2
TGTGCCTGGAGGTGGCGGACAGGGAGGTTTTACAATTCACCCCTCCACTTT,CAWRWRTGRFYNSPLHF,TRBD1,TRBV30,TRBJ1-6
TGCGCCAGCCGATGGGGGGGCGGGAGGGCAGAGACCCAGTACTTC,CASRWGGGRAETQYF,TRBD2,TRBV5-1,TRBJ2-5
TGTGCCAGCAGCCCCTCTGTAGATACGCAGTATTTT,CASSPSVDTQYF,NA,TRBV11-2,TRBJ2-3
TGTGCCAGCATCCCACAGGGTGTGGATGGCTACACCTTC,CASIPQGVDGYTF,NA,TRBV6-4,TRBJ1-2
TGTGCCAGTAGTATACCTAAGCGGGAGTTAGATACGCAGTATTTT,CASSIPKRELDTQYF,TRBD2,TRBV19,TRBJ2-3
TGCAGCGTTATCCCCCTCCAGGGGGCAACGGATGGCTACACCTTC,CSVIPLQGATDGYTF,TRBD1,TRBV29-1,TRBJ1-2
TGCAGCGTCCCTTCCACAGGGTGGGACACTGAAGCTTTCTTT,CSVPSTGWDTEAFF,NA,TRBV29-1,TRBJ1-1
TGTGCCAGCAGTTACAGCCCATCAGATACGCAGTATTTT,CASSYSPSDTQYF,NA,TRBV6-5,TRBJ2-3
TGTGCCAGCAGACAACAGCTACTGGACTGGCCGAACACCGGGGAGCTGTTTTTT,CASRQQLLDWPNTGELFF,NA,TRBV25-1,TRBJ2-2
TGTGCCAGCAGCTTCGTGGGGTTATCGGGGGAGCAGTTCTTC,CASSFVGLSGEQFF,NA,TRBV5-4,TRBJ2-1
TGTGCTAGTGGTTTGGTCTTAGCGGGAGCCGGCAACAATGAGCAGTTCTTC,CASGLVLAGAGNNEQFF,TRBD2,TRBV12-5,TRBJ2-1
TGTGCCTCCAGAGTCGGACAGGGACCGACCCAGTACTTC,CASRVGQGPTQYF,TRBD1,TRBV6-1,TRBJ2-5
TGTGCCAGCAGCAACGGACAGGGAAGGTACACCTTC,CASSNGQGRYTF,TRBD1,TRBV11-3,TRBJ1-2
TGTGCCAGCAGTAAGGGAGATGGGAGCACAGATACGCAGTATTTT,CASSKGDGSTDTQYF,NA,TRBV2,TRBJ2-3
TGTGCCAGCAGAGTAAGTTCTAGACTAGCGGAGTCCTACGAGCAGTACTTC,CASRVSSRLAESYEQYF,TRBD2,TRBV27,TRBJ2-7